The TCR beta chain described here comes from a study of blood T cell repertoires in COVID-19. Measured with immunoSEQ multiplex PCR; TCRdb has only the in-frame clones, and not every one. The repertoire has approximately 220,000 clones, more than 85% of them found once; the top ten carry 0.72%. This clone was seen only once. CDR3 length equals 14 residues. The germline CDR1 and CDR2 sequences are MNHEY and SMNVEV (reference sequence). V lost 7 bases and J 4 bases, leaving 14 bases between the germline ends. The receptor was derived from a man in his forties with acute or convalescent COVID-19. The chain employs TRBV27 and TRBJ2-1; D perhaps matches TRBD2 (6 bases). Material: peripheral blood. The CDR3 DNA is TGTGCCAGCATGGGGGGTTTAATTTACAATGAGCAGTTCTTC. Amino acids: CASMGGLIYNEQFF.